The 14 T cell receptor beta chains in this list originate from one sample, sequenced in a study of blood T cell repertoires in COVID-19. Here immunoSEQ multiplex PCR was the method, and the copy in TCRdb shows in-frame clones only, minus some. The sample consists of 150,000 to 200,000 clones, approximately 86% of them appearing once. The specimen sequenced was peripheral blood. The receptors stem from an elderly woman in a cohort sampled during active or convalescent COVID-19.

This clone was recorded once. This rearrangement joins TRBV3-1 (or the pseudogene TRBV3-2) to TRBJ2-3, with D perhaps matching TRBD2 (6 bases). This CDR3 comprises 17 residues. V was cut by 3 bases and J by 1 base, with 17 bases left in between. Germline V gene sequence: CDR1 LGHDT, CDR2 YNNKEL (reference sequence). The CDR3 bases are TGTGCCAGCAGCCATCCCAGCCAGGGCGGGGGCACAGATACGCAGTATTTT. Protein sequence: CASSHPSQGGGTDTQYF.

V gene TRBV7-2 combines with J gene TRBJ2-1, with TRBD2 matching over 10 bases. Per the germline V gene, CDR1 is SGHTA and CDR2 is FQGNSA. The length of the CDR3 is 18 residues. The V gene end was trimmed by 5 bases and the J gene end by 3 bases; junction bases not matched to a gene: 13. CDR3 sequence: CASSPKGSGRAFYNEQFF. CDR3 nucleotides: TGTGCCAGCAGCCCAAAAGGAAGCGGGAGGGCCTTCTACAATGAGCAGTTCTTC.

The gene calls are TRBV18 and TRBJ2-2, with no clear D. Per the germline V gene, CDR1 is KGHSH and CDR2 is LQKENI. The V and J ends lost 8 bases and 0 bases respectively, with 10 bases between them. This CDR3 has 14 residues. The CDR3 is CASPPVANTGELFF. For the CDR3, the DNA is TGTGCCAGCCCCCCGGTCGCGAACACCGGGGAGCTGTTTTTT. Full variable domain (rest looked up from reference TRBV18 and TRBJ2-2): NAGVMQNPRHLVRRRGQEARLRCSPMKGHSHVYWYRQLPEEGLKFMVYLQKENIIDESGMPKERFSAEFPKEGPSILRIQQVVRGDSAAYFCASPPVANTGELFFGEGSRLTVL.

The chain joins TRBV19 to TRBJ1-5; 7 nucleotides match TRBD1. This CDR3 has 16 residues. CDR1 and CDR2 from the germline V gene are LNHDA and SQIVND (reference sequence). The junction had 5 bases not matched to a gene; V was cut back by 2 bases and J by 1 base. CDR3 sequence (DNA): TGTGCCAGTAGTATAAGCAGGGGGACGAGCAATCAGCCCCAGCATTTT. Its translation is CASSISRGTSNQPQHF.

The chain is built from TRBV7-9 and TRBJ2-1, with 10 bases fitting TRBD2. The CDR3 has 15 amino acids. V trimming: 3 bases; J trimming: 3 bases; junction bases outside the gene matches: 2. CDR1 is SEHNR and CDR2 is FQNEAQ in the germline V gene (reference sequence). The CDR3 reads CASSLGLAFYNEQFF. Here the CDR3 DNA reads TGTGCCAGCAGCTTGGGACTAGCGTTCTACAATGAGCAGTTCTTC.

The rearrangement uses TRBV24-1 and TRBJ2-5; D possibly corresponds to TRBD1 (5 bases). V gave up 9 bases and J gave up 5 bases, with 18 bases separating them. This CDR3 contains 14 residues. Germline-derived CDR1 and CDR2 are KGHDR and SFDVKD. The CDR3 protein is CATSQGNRFETQYF. CDR3 in DNA: TGTGCCACCTCTCAGGGAAATAGGTTTGAGACCCAGTACTTC.

V is TRBV28 and J is TRBJ2-3; 8 positions agree with TRBD2. Unmatched junction bases numbered 13, after V lost 8 bases and J lost 6 bases. Germline assignment: CDR1 MDHEN and CDR2 SYDVKM. The CDR3 consists of 15 residues. This CDR3 reads CASVPAGGPGDTQYF. As DNA, the CDR3 is TGTGCCAGCGTCCCGGCGGGGGGCCCAGGGGATACGCAGTATTTT.

CDR3 coding DNA: TGTGCCAGCAGCTCTCTCTTCGACAGGGGGTACCCCTCGTACAATGAGCAGTTCTTC. This gives the protein CASSSLFDRGYPSYNEQFF. The rearrangement joins TRBV7-2 to TRBJ2-1, with TRBD1 matching 9 bases. The CDR3 is made up of 19 amino acids. The germline V gene has CDR1 SGHTA and CDR2 FQGNSA. The ends lost 4 bases at V and 4 bases at J; junction bases unmatched: 17.

The V call is TRBV30, the J call TRBJ1-1, with TRBD1 as a possible D gene (5 bases). Per germline, CDR1 GTSNPN and CDR2 SVGIG (reference sequence). V lost 5 bases and J lost 11, with 42 bases in between. This CDR3 has 20 residues. CDR3 sequence (DNA): TGTGCCTGGTTCGGGAGTGTGATTGAGATGATAGGGACGAACACTGTGGGGGCTTTCTTT. It translates to CAWFGSVIEMIGTNTVGAFF.

This clone was detected only once. The V call is TRBV4-3, the J call TRBJ2-7, with 8 bases aligning to TRBD1. The germline gives CDR1 LGHNA, CDR2 YSLEER. Trimming cost V 1 base and J 3 bases; bases outside gene matches: 8. CDR3 size: 16 residues. CDR3 bases: TGCGCCAGCAGCCAAGTAGACAGGGGCCCTATCTACGAGCAGTACTTC. It translates to CASSQVDRGPIYEQYF.

V and J are TRBV5-1 and TRBJ1-6; D is perhaps TRBD1 (6 bases). Germline CDR1 reads SGHRS; CDR2 reads YFSETQ. Between the trimmed V and J ends, which lost 2 bases and 5 bases, there was a span of 11 bases. This CDR3 has 15 amino acids. This CDR3 is CASSFQQGNNSPLHF. Here the CDR3 DNA reads TGCGCCAGCAGCTTTCAACAGGGAAATAATTCACCCCTCCACTTT.

The gene calls are TRBV5-1 and TRBJ2-2; 11 nucleotides line up with TRBD2. V lost 4 bases, J lost 1 base, and 3 bases stayed unmatched. CDR1 is SGHRS, CDR2 YFSETQ, per germline. CDR3 size: 16 residues. The CDR3, as DNA: TGCGCCAGCAGCCCTCTAGCGGGGGGGAACACCGGGGAGCTGTTTTTT. Protein product: CASSPLAGGNTGELFF.

The V call is TRBV7-8, the J call TRBJ1-2, with 8 bases lining up with TRBD1. J gave up 6 bases and V 2 bases, and 5 bases lay outside the gene matches. In germline, CDR1 is SGHVS, CDR2 FQNEAQ. CDR3 length equals 14 residues. The CDR3 coding sequence is TGTGCCAGCAGCTTAAATCAGGGGGCAGATGGCTACACCTTC. Translation: CASSLNQGADGYTF.

V and J are TRBV25-1 and TRBJ1-1; weak D call: TRBD1 (5 bases). Deletions cut 3 bases from V and 3 bases from J, with 20 bases between. Germline V gene data show CDR1 as MGHDK and CDR2 as SYGVNS. The CDR3 covers 17 residues. Written as DNA, the CDR3 is TGTGCCAGCAGTGACCCCGGAGGCGGGGGGGTCGACACTGAAGCTTTCTTT. As protein: CASSDPGGGGVDTEAFF. Based on the CDR3 plus reference TRBV25-1 and TRBJ1-1, the full variable domain is EADIYQTPRYLVIGTGKKITLECSQTMGHDKMYWYQQDPGMELHLIHYSYGVNSTEKGDLSSESTVSRIRTEHFPLTLESARPSHTSQYLCASSDPGGGGVDTEAFFGQGTRLTVV.